This TCR beta chain is drawn from a study of blood T cell repertoires in COVID-19. Study as a whole: The study drew acute and convalescent COVID-19 samples from the United States, Italy and Spain.

The repertoire was sequenced with immunoSEQ multiplex PCR; TCRdb's copy has only in-frame clones and lacks some. The table records 68,000 or so clones, around 88% of them present only once. V lost 4 bases, J lost 5 bases, and 16 bases lay in between. The CDR3 totals 14 residues. Germline assignment: CDR1 SGDLS and CDR2 YYNGEE. What was sequenced was peripheral blood. The sequence was obtained from a woman in her 70s with acute or convalescent COVID-19. The chain links TRBV9 to TRBJ2-7; D not resolved. CDR3 amino acids: CASSPRLLAHEQYF. In DNA form, the CDR3 reads TGTGCCAGCAGCCCCCGACTCCTTGCCCACGAGCAGTACTTC.